The clone carrying this T cell receptor (beta chain) was seen only a few times. Its specificity is not known. V lost 0 bases, J lost 6 bases, and 15 bases lay in between. Germline CDR1 and CDR2: DFQATT and SNEGSKA (reference sequence). CDR3 size: 14 residues. This record belongs to a study of T cells in Graves' hyperthyroidism and ophthalmopathy. General observations from the study: Separating ophthalmopathy from stable hyperthyroidism was achieved by a 13 V-J model. The model's output predicted ophthalmopathy at a median of roughly seven months prior to onset.

Using around 10 ml of fresh peripheral blood, PBMCs were prepared. RNA transcripts were the template for amplifying TCR beta CDR3 regions. The TCR CDR3 first-round RT-PCR relied on the HTBI primer set. TCRdb fed the multiplex PCR reads into MiXCR, producing one record per CDR3 protein. The sample comprises under 550,000 distinct CDR3 sequences, about 20% of which are singletons, and approximately 50% rests with the top ten. The sample was blood. The TCR was taken from a middle-aged man with Graves' ophthalmopathy. This chain uses TRBV20-1 with TRBJ2-7; D perhaps matches TRBD1 (6 bases). Here the CDR3 DNA reads TGCAGTGCTAGAGAGTCAGGGGTACGAGGCGAGCAGTACTTC. It yields the protein CSARESGVRGEQYF.